Listed here are 30 T cell receptor beta chains from one sample, sequenced in a study of blood T cell repertoires in COVID-19. Some clones are missing from TCRdb's copy, which holds only in-frame ones; the method was immunoSEQ multiplex PCR. The sample carries around 230,000 clones, approximately 78% recorded once. The sample consisted of peripheral blood. These receptors were obtained from a woman aged 55-70 years with active or convalescent COVID-19.

V and J are TRBV10-3 and TRBJ1-6, with 7 bases identical to TRBD1. CDR3 length: 14 amino acids. CDR1 ENHRY and CDR2 SYGVKD come from the germline V gene. V lost 5 bases, J lost 5 bases, and 3 bases stayed unmatched. This CDR3 reads CAISRDSNNSPLHF. CDR3 nucleotide sequence: TGTGCCATCAGTCGGGACAGCAATAATTCACCCCTCCACTTT.

This chain joins TRBV5-1 and TRBJ2-1; D is ambiguous. Germline lookup yields CDR1 SGHRS and CDR2 YFSETQ. This CDR3 region has 14 residues. V was clipped by 4 bases and J by 9 bases, with 17 bases between them. The CDR3 DNA sequence: TGCGCCAGCAGCCTCGCCTACGCCGGTAGTGAGCAGTTCTTC. Translated, it gives CASSLAYAGSEQFF.

The rearrangement links TRBV6-5 to TRBJ1-1; maybe TRBD1 (6 bases). The V end was cut by 6 bases, the J end by 11 bases, with 16 bases between. Looked up from germline, CDR1 is MNHEY and CDR2 is SVGAGI. The CDR3 sequence is 12 residues long. CDR3 residues: CASSARSGAAFF. The CDR3 nucleotides are TGTGCCAGCAGCGCGAGGTCAGGGGCGGCTTTCTTT.

The chain carries TRBV7-9 and TRBJ1-3; D is perhaps TRBD1 (6 bases). CDR3 length: 15 amino acids. The germline V gene encodes CDR1 SEHNR and CDR2 FQNEAQ (reference sequence). The V and J ends lost 3 bases and 0 bases respectively, with 9 bases between them. CDR3 in DNA: TGTGCCAGCAGCTTTGTCAGGGGCTCTGGAAACACCATATATTTT. This translates into CASSFVRGSGNTIYF.

The chain is built from TRBV12-3 or TRBV12-4 and TRBJ1-2; D might be TRBD1 (6 bases). The CDR3 loop spans 12 amino acids. V gave up 7 bases and J gave up 6 bases, with 12 bases separating them. CDR3 nucleotides: TGTGCCAGCACCCCTGGGGGCGATGGCTACACCTTC. Protein: CASTPGGDGYTF.

The chain uses TRBV6-2 or TRBV6-3 and TRBJ2-5; D is possibly TRBD2 (5 bases). Germline CDR1 is MNHEY and CDR2 is SVGEGT. Trimming pared 2 bases from V and 4 bases from J, leaving 11 bases between. The CDR3 runs to 14 residues. This CDR3 is CASSYVGVSETQYF. The CDR3 DNA is TGTGCCAGCAGTTACGTCGGGGTGTCAGAGACCCAGTACTTC.

This chain links TRBV18 with TRBJ1-2, with D possibly TRBD1 on 6 matching bases. The V gene lost 4 bases and the J gene lost 10 bases, with 16 bases spanning the gap. This CDR3 has 13 amino acids. Germline CDR1 is KGHSH and CDR2 is LQKENI. The CDR3 bases are TGTGCCAGCTCACAAAAAAAACAGGGTGCCTACACCTTC. Translating it yields CASSQKKQGAYTF. The variable domain in full, with the rest retrieved from reference TRBV18 and TRBJ1-2, is NAGVMQNPRHLVRRRGQEARLRCSPMKGHSHVYWYRQLPEEGLKFMVYLQKENIIDESGMPKERFSAEFPKEGPSILRIQQVVRGDSAAYFCASSQKKQGAYTFGSGTRLTVV.

The chain links TRBV27 to TRBJ1-2; TRBD1 agrees at 8 bases. CDR1 is MNHEY and CDR2 is SMNVEV in the germline V gene (reference sequence). The trim removed 5 bases at V and 8 bases at J, leaving 16 bases unmatched. This CDR3 has 16 residues. CDR3 residues: CASSPWTGTWSVGYTF. In DNA form, the CDR3 reads TGTGCCAGCAGTCCCTGGACAGGGACGTGGTCTGTAGGCTACACCTTC.

V is TRBV6-2 or TRBV6-3 and J is TRBJ2-3; 9 bases map to TRBD2. The CDR3 is 16 residues long. The J segment lost 0 bases and the V segment lost 3 bases, leaving 4 bases of the junction unmatched. Germline values: CDR1 MNHEY, CDR2 SVGEGT. CDR3 sequence: CASSYGGGASTDTQYF. The CDR3 nucleotides read TGTGCCAGCAGTTATGGCGGGGGGGCCAGCACAGATACGCAGTATTTT.

This clone has more than one count but fewer than ten. This rearrangement joins TRBV12-3 or TRBV12-4 to TRBJ1-5; maybe TRBD1 (6 bases). The V and J ends lost 6 bases and 4 bases respectively, with 10 bases between them. The CDR3 has 13 residues. The CDR3 here is CASSYRENQPQHF. The CDR3 DNA reads as TGTGCCAGCAGCTACAGGGAGAATCAGCCCCAGCATTTT.

The rearrangement joins TRBV7-8 to TRBJ1-5; D ambiguous. The germline V and J ends were trimmed by 3 bases and 4 bases, with 13 bases remaining between them. The CDR3 covers 15 residues. Germline V gene data show CDR1 as SGHVS and CDR2 as FQNEAQ. This CDR3 reads CASSFFSRGNQPQHF. For the CDR3, the DNA is TGTGCCAGCAGCTTTTTCAGCAGAGGAAATCAGCCCCAGCATTTT.

The CDR3 region is CASSPRGSNYGYTF. The CDR3 nucleotides are TGTGCCAGCAGCCCCCGCGGATCTAACTATGGCTACACCTTC. The chain carries TRBV6-1 and TRBJ1-2; D gene uncertain. V was cut by 6 bases and J by 0 bases, with 11 bases left in between. Germline lookup yields CDR1 MNHNS and CDR2 SASEGT. The CDR3 spans 14 residues.

Worth noting for this clone: This CDR3 is also generated by other DNA sequences in the sample. The CDR3 reads CASSLAGTGEKLFF. The DNA of the CDR3 is TGCGCCAGCAGCTTGGCCGGGACAGGGGAAAAACTGTTTTTT. The V call is TRBV5-1, the J call TRBJ1-4; 9 bases line up with TRBD1. Germline loops: CDR1 SGHRS, CDR2 YFSETQ. This CDR3 is built from 14 residues. V shed 0 bases, J shed 8 bases, and the junction held 2 bases outside the gene matches.

Concerning this clone itself: In the same sample, other DNA sequences code for this CDR3. The chain recombines TRBV3-1 (or the pseudogene TRBV3-2) with TRBJ1-1; 8 nucleotides agree with TRBD1. Germline V gives CDR1 LGHDT, CDR2 YNNKEL (reference sequence). With V trimmed by 1 base and J by 7 bases, 2 bases remained unmatched. The CDR3 is 13 residues long. CDR3 sequence reads: CASSQGTGIEAFF. CDR3 DNA sequence: TGTGCCAGCAGCCAAGGGACAGGGATTGAAGCTTTCTTT.

This chain links TRBV6-1 with TRBJ2-2; 7 bases map to TRBD1. CDR1 and CDR2 from the germline V gene are MNHNS and SASEGT. CDR3 length equals 19 residues. The V gene end was trimmed by 5 bases and the J gene end by 0 bases; junction bases not matched to a gene: 15. CDR3 coding DNA: TGTGCCAGCAGTAAAGGGACAGCCCTTAATCTCGCGAACACCGGGGAGCTGTTTTTT. It is translated as CASSKGTALNLANTGELFF.

The CDR3 coding sequence is TGTGCCAGCAGCAACCCCGGGACTAGTGCCCACGAGCAGTACTTC. Its translation is CASSNPGTSAHEQYF. This chain uses TRBV21-1 with TRBJ2-7; TRBD2 is the table's D call, not checked against the DNA. TRBV21-1 is labeled a pseudogene. This CDR3 has 15 residues.

The J gene is TRBJ2-5, the V gene TRBV18; no clear D gene. The V and J ends lost 6 bases and 5 bases respectively, with 16 bases between them. The CDR3 length is 14 residues. Germline V gives CDR1 KGHSH, CDR2 LQKENI. CDR3 in amino acids: CASSLRVLEETQYF. In DNA form, the CDR3 reads TGTGCCAGCTCCCTCCGGGTCTTGGAGGAGACCCAGTACTTC.

The chain has TRBV6-2 or TRBV6-3 and TRBJ2-6; D is perhaps TRBD1 (5 bases). The germline gives CDR1 MNHEY, CDR2 SVGEGT. The V end lost 6 bases, the J end lost 0 bases, and 9 bases lay between the germline ends. The CDR3 covers 15 residues. In DNA form, the CDR3 reads TGTGCCAGCAGCCCCGGACACTCTGGGGCCAACGTCCTGACTTTC. Its protein product is CASSPGHSGANVLTF.

V usage is TRBV19 and J usage is TRBJ1-2, with 8 bases lining up with TRBD1. This CDR3 is built from 20 residues. The germline V gene encodes CDR1 LNHDA and CDR2 SQIVND (reference sequence). The V segment lost 7 bases and the J segment 5 bases; nucleotides outside the gene matches: 27. The CDR3 here is CASTAGAGGPETVGFYGYTF. Written as DNA, the CDR3 is TGTGCCAGTACGGCAGGGGCAGGGGGCCCAGAGACAGTGGGGTTTTATGGCTACACCTTC.

The chain employs TRBV5-1 and TRBJ1-2; 9 bases map to TRBD1. The CDR3 totals 19 residues. Trimming removed 4 bases from V and 4 bases from J; junction bases left unmatched: 20. Germline V lookup: CDR1 SGHRS, CDR2 YFSETQ. The CDR3 coding sequence is TGCGCCAGCAGCCGAACAACCGGGACAGGGAGGGAAAGAATCTATGGCTACACCTTC. Its protein is CASSRTTGTGRERIYGYTF.

This clone was observed at least ten times. The chain links TRBV10-2 to TRBJ1-1, with TRBD1 as a possible D gene (6 bases). Trimming stripped 10 bases from V and 4 bases from J, with 19 bases between. CDR1 and CDR2 from the germline V gene are WSHSY and SAAADI. The CDR3 covers 14 residues. The CDR3 is CATRIGGDGTEAFF. The CDR3, as DNA: TGCGCCACCCGAATAGGGGGTGATGGCACTGAAGCTTTCTTT.

The CDR3 DNA sequence: TGTGCCATCAGTGGAGGGACAGCTAACACTGAAGCTTTCTTT. Translation gives CAISGGTANTEAFF. The V and J genes are TRBV10-3 and TRBJ1-1; 7 positions match TRBD1. This CDR3 is 14 amino acids long. V trimming: 4 bases; J trimming: 2 bases; junction bases outside the gene matches: 4. Germline V gene lookup returns CDR1 ENHRY and CDR2 SYGVKD.

This chain links TRBV2 with TRBJ1-2, with unresolved D. Looked up from germline, CDR1 is SNHLY and CDR2 is FYNNEI. The CDR3 is made up of 15 amino acids. The ends were cut back, 4 bases at V and 4 bases at J, with 16 bases in the middle. In DNA, the CDR3 is TGTGCCAGCAGTGCCGTCCGCGCCCCCCTCTATGGCTACACCTTC. It yields the protein CASSAVRAPLYGYTF. Together with reference TRBV2 and TRBJ1-2, the CDR3 gives the full variable domain: EPEVTQTPSHQVTQMGQEVILRCVPISNHLYFYWYRQILGQKVEFLVSFYNNEISEKSEIFDDQFSVERPDGSNFTLKIRSTKLEDSAMYFCASSAVRAPLYGYTFGSGTRLTVV.

The rearrangement joins TRBV7-3 to TRBJ2-3; D gene unclear. The V and J ends lost 1 base and 6 bases respectively, with 8 bases between them. The CDR3 totals 13 residues. CDR1 is SGHTA, CDR2 FQGTGA, per germline. The CDR3 region has the DNA TGTGCCAGCAGCTTAATGCAGTCGGATACGCAGTATTTT. Protein sequence: CASSLMQSDTQYF.

Concerning this clone: A read error may account for a junction end that differs from germline. This chain connects TRBV5-1 to TRBJ2-1; weak D call: TRBD2 (7 bases). The CDR3 loop spans 16 amino acids. In germline, CDR1 is SGHRS, CDR2 YFSETQ. This chain's CDR3 is CARSFGRGGSYNEQFF. The CDR3 DNA is TGCGCCCGCAGCTTTGGGAGGGGGGGCTCCTACAATGAGCAGTTCTTC.

The CDR3 sequence: CASSYPSGGKTQYF. The CDR3 nucleotides read TGTGCCAGCAGTTACCCTAGCGGGGGAAAGACCCAGTACTTC. The chain couples TRBV6-2 or TRBV6-3 to TRBJ2-5; 10 bases agree with TRBD2. Germline loops: CDR1 MNHEY, CDR2 SVGEGT. CDR3 length: 14 amino acids. V trimming: 2 bases; J trimming: 6 bases; junction bases outside the gene matches: 3.

V gene TRBV30 combines with J gene TRBJ1-2, with TRBD1 matching 7 bases. After removal of 7 bases from V and 2 bases from J, the junction contained 10 bases not matched to a gene. CDR1 is GTSNPN and CDR2 is SVGIG in the germline V gene (reference sequence). This CDR3 has 14 amino acids. The CDR3 sequence is CAYSRQGRNYGYTF. The CDR3 coding sequence is TGTGCCTACTCCCGACAGGGAAGAAACTATGGCTACACCTTC.

The sample holds a few counts of this clone. The chain has TRBV19 and TRBJ1-5; 10 nucleotides agree with TRBD1. This CDR3 contains 16 residues. Unmatched junction bases numbered 11, after V lost 6 bases and J lost 6 bases. Germline CDR1 LNHDA, CDR2 SQIVND (reference sequence). The CDR3 spells CASSPRQGASGQPQHF. CDR3 DNA sequence: TGTGCCAGTAGCCCACGACAGGGGGCATCGGGTCAGCCCCAGCATTTT.

This chain uses TRBV30 with TRBJ2-7; 8 nucleotides match TRBD1. Germline trimming cut 3 bases from V and 4 bases from J; bases unmatched to any gene: 8. The germline gives CDR1 GTSNPN, CDR2 SVGIG (reference sequence). The CDR3 is 14 amino acids. The DNA of the CDR3 is TGTGCCTGGAGGTACAGGGGGGTGAGTTACGAGCAGTACTTC. Its protein product is CAWRYRGVSYEQYF.

The count of this clone is one. The junction differs from germline at one of its ends, possibly a read error. DNA of the CDR3: TGTGCCAGCGGTTTCAGGGGGCCTCCAGGCTACACCTTC. Its protein product is CASGFRGPPGYTF. The chain recombines TRBV28 with TRBJ1-2; TRBD1 agrees at 8 bases. The germline V gene encodes CDR1 MDHEN and CDR2 SYDVKM. This CDR3 contains 13 residues.